The source of this T cell receptor (beta chain) is a study of radiation and T cells in renal cell carcinoma. This table comes from immunoSEQ multiplex PCR, and its TCRdb copy is limited to in-frame clones, with some not included. Counted here are about 120,000 clones, around 82% occurring once; the ten biggest clones make up roughly 6.2%. Study-wide points: From baseline, blood top tumor clonotypes peaked at 2 weeks post-radiation.

Deletions cut 2 bases from V and 3 bases from J, with 19 bases between. Germline lookup yields CDR1 SEHNR and CDR2 FQNEAQ (reference sequence). The CDR3 totals 17 residues. Worth noting for this clone: The antigen remains unidentified.

This sample's time point: blood 2 weeks post-SBRT. As to treatment: 15 Gy SBRT to primary tumor, nephrectomy 4 weeks later. Blood was sampled at baseline, 2 weeks and 4 weeks after SBRT. The tumor was a clear cell renal cell carcinoma. This sample comprised blood, obtained from a patient whose treatment included radiotherapy and nephrectomy. The chain links TRBV7-9 to TRBJ2-5; the D gene is possibly TRBD1 (6 bases). This TCR was recovered from a man in his fifties or sixties with renal cell carcinoma. In DNA, the CDR3 is TGTGCCAGCAGCTTATTAGCAGGGGTCGGACAAAAAGAGACCCAGTACTTC. Amino acids: CASSLLAGVGQKETQYF. The variable domain in full, with the rest retrieved from reference TRBV7-9 and TRBJ2-5, is DTGVSQNPRHKITKRGQNVTFRCDPISEHNRLYWYRQTLGQGPEFLTYFQNEAQLEKSRLLSDRFSAERPKGSFSTLEIQRTEQGDSAMYLCASSLLAGVGQKETQYFGPGTRLLVL.